The next 21 T cell receptor beta chains were all read from a single sample in a study of blood T cell repertoires in COVID-19. Sequencing used immunoSEQ multiplex PCR; TCRdb keeps in-frame clones, though not all of them. This sample yields a few hundred thousand clones, of which about nine tenths are seen a single time; roughly 9.8% belongs to the top ten. The sample consisted of peripheral blood. The source is a man aged 35 to 55 who had recovered from COVID-19.

The chain is built from TRBV27 and TRBJ2-7; D possibly corresponds to TRBD2 (6 bases). The CDR3 contains 15 residues. Trimming pared 4 bases from V and 4 bases from J, leaving 17 bases between. Germline V gene sequence: CDR1 MNHEY, CDR2 SMNVEV (reference sequence). CDR3 protein: CASSSGLPGLYEQYF. The CDR3 DNA reads as TGTGCCAGCAGTTCGGGACTCCCAGGACTTTACGAGCAGTACTTC.

This chain joins TRBV5-1 and TRBJ1-4; 9 bases line up with TRBD1. The CDR3 covers 14 residues. V shed 4 bases and J 6 bases; nucleotides not matched to a gene: 4. Germline CDR1 is SGHRS and CDR2 is YFSETQ. CDR3 nucleotides: TGCGCCAGCAGCCCGGGACAGGGATATGAAAAACTGTTTTTT. Translating gives CASSPGQGYEKLFF.

V gene TRBV3-1 (or the pseudogene TRBV3-2) combines with J gene TRBJ2-5, with D possibly being TRBD1 (6 bases). Germline CDR1 LGHDT, CDR2 YNNKEL (reference sequence). This CDR3 has 14 residues. V dropped 4 bases and J dropped 5 bases, with 14 bases sitting between them. CDR3 sequence reads: CASSRARGIETQYF. In DNA, the CDR3 is TGTGCCAGCAGCCGGGCCAGGGGAATTGAGACCCAGTACTTC.

The chain couples TRBV18 to TRBJ2-2; 7 bases line up with TRBD1. The CDR3 consists of 16 residues. Germline CDR1 reads KGHSH; CDR2 reads LQKENI. V trimming: 2 bases; J trimming: 5 bases; junction bases outside the gene matches: 8. The CDR3 here is CASSPNRDRRTGELFF. The CDR3 DNA reads as TGTGCCAGCTCACCAAATCGGGACAGAAGGACCGGGGAGCTGTTTTTT.

The genes are TRBV7-2 and TRBJ2-5; the D is unclear. V shed 4 bases and J shed 9 bases, with 15 bases lying between them. This CDR3 spans 13 amino acids. Germline V gene lookup returns CDR1 SGHTA and CDR2 FQGNSA. The CDR3 loop reads CASSSQNRVAQYF. As DNA, the CDR3 is TGTGCCAGCAGCTCCCAAAATAGAGTGGCCCAGTACTTC. Based on the CDR3 plus reference TRBV7-2 and TRBJ2-5, the full variable domain is GAGVSQSPSNKVTEKGKDVELRCDPISGHTALYWYRQSLGQGLEFLIYFQGNSAPDKSGLPSDRFSAERTGGSVSTLTIQRTQQEDSAVYLCASSSQNRVAQYFGPGTRLLVL.

This chain links TRBV27 with TRBJ2-7, with 10 bases aligning to TRBD2. Germline CDR1 and CDR2: MNHEY and SMNVEV (reference sequence). V shed 7 bases and J 3 bases; nucleotides not matched to a gene: 12. The CDR3 sequence is 16 residues long. CDR3 DNA: TGTGCCAGCACCTCAACCTCTAGCGGGGGCTACTACGAGCAGTACTTC. This gives the protein CASTSTSSGGYYEQYF.

The chain carries TRBV2 and TRBJ2-3; a possible D gene is TRBD2 (6 bases). Germline loops: CDR1 SNHLY, CDR2 FYNNEI. V was pared by 6 bases and J by 0 bases, with 22 bases between. CDR3 length: 18 amino acids. This CDR3 is CASSGSRLSGYSTDTQYF. The CDR3 DNA sequence: TGTGCCAGCAGCGGATCTAGACTAAGCGGGTATAGCACAGATACGCAGTATTTT. Full variable domain (rest looked up from reference TRBV2 and TRBJ2-3): EPEVTQTPSHQVTQMGQEVILRCVPISNHLYFYWYRQILGQKVEFLVSFYNNEISEKSEIFDDQFSVERPDGSNFTLKIRSTKLEDSAMYFCASSGSRLSGYSTDTQYFGPGTRLTVL.

The J gene is TRBJ1-2, the V gene TRBV10-3; no definite D call. The CDR3 has 16 amino acids. Germline V gene data show CDR1 as ENHRY and CDR2 as SYGVKD. V dropped 0 bases and J dropped 7 bases, with 18 bases sitting between them. DNA for the CDR3: TGTGCCATCAGTGAGTCGGTGGCAGGCCCCGCGGGTGGCTACACCTTC. Its protein is CAISESVAGPAGGYTF.

The chain has TRBV7-9 and TRBJ1-4, with D uncertain. The germline gives CDR1 SEHNR, CDR2 FQNEAQ (reference sequence). This CDR3 region has 14 residues. With 5 bases removed from V and 8 bases from J, the gap between germline ends came to 15 bases. The CDR3 DNA reads as TGTGCCAGCAGCCTTACGGACTCAGGCGAAAAACTGTTTTTT. This encodes CASSLTDSGEKLFF.

V and J are TRBV6-2 or TRBV6-3 and TRBJ2-7; no firm D call. The V and J ends lost 2 bases and 1 base respectively, with 9 bases between them. In germline, CDR1 is MNHEY, CDR2 SVGEGT. CDR3 length: 14 amino acids. The CDR3 sequence is CASSYVVQSYEQYF. Here the CDR3 DNA reads TGTGCCAGCAGTTACGTTGTCCAGTCCTACGAGCAGTACTTC.

V and J are TRBV15 and TRBJ2-3, with D possibly matching TRBD2 (6 bases). This CDR3 region has 15 residues. The germline CDR1 and CDR2 sequences are LNHNV and YYDKDF (reference sequence). The V gene lost 5 bases and the J gene lost 0 bases, with 12 bases spanning the gap. The CDR3 is CATSPGRPSTDTQYF. The CDR3 region has the DNA TGTGCCACCAGCCCGGGGAGGCCCAGCACAGATACGCAGTATTTT.

The chain employs TRBV5-6 and TRBJ2-5; unclear D gene. This CDR3 has 11 amino acids. Germline V gene sequence: CDR1 SGHDT, CDR2 YYEEEE. V dropped 4 bases and J dropped 9 bases, with 10 bases sitting between them. CDR3 nucleotides: TGTGCCAGCAGCACAGTCGGTGCCCAGTACTTC. It encodes CASSTVGAQYF. Full variable domain (rest looked up from reference TRBV5-6 and TRBJ2-5): DAGVTQSPTHLIKTRGQQVTLRCSPKSGHDTVSWYQQALGQGPQFIFQYYEEEERQRGNFPDRFSGHQFPNYSSELNVNALLLGDSALYLCASSTVGAQYFGPGTRLLVL.

The chain uses TRBV4-3 and TRBJ2-3, with TRBD2 identical over 7 bases. The germline V gene encodes CDR1 LGHNA and CDR2 YSLEER. V was clipped by 0 bases and J by 4 bases; unmatched bases: 7. The CDR3 is made up of 16 amino acids. As DNA, the CDR3 is TGCGCCAGCAGCCAAGAAGGAGCGGGGTGGTCAGATACGCAGTATTTT. Protein: CASSQEGAGWSDTQYF.

This clone was counted between two and nine times. The chain joins TRBV9 to TRBJ2-7, with D perhaps matching TRBD2 (5 bases). V lost 3 bases to trimming and J lost 3 bases, with 16 bases between them. The CDR3 extends over 15 amino acids. From germline, CDR1 is SGDLS and CDR2 YYNGEE. The DNA for the CDR3 is TGTGCCAGCAGCGCCCAACCCAGTAGCGACTACGAGCAGTACTTC. Residues: CASSAQPSSDYEQYF.

This clone was observed a handful of times. The chain couples TRBV7-9 to TRBJ2-7, with TRBD2 as a possible D gene (7 bases). The CDR3 length is 14 residues. Trimming removed 5 bases from V and 2 bases from J, with 13 bases in between. Germline CDR1 and CDR2: SEHNR and FQNEAQ (reference sequence). This CDR3 reads CASSPEGGAYEQYF. The CDR3 region has the DNA TGTGCCAGCAGCCCCGAAGGGGGGGCCTACGAGCAGTACTTC.

This chain links TRBV5-4 with TRBJ1-1; D is uncertain. Germline V lookup: CDR1 SGHNT, CDR2 YYREEE (reference sequence). This CDR3 region has 14 residues. With 0 bases removed from V and 1 base from J, the gap between germline ends came to 7 bases. CDR3 coding DNA: TGTGCCAGCAGCTTGGAATCCAGGAACACTGAAGCTTTCTTT. Translation gives CASSLESRNTEAFF.

The V gene is TRBV6-5, the J gene TRBJ2-2; TRBD1 aligns across 7 bases. The CDR3 runs to 16 residues. The germline CDR1 and CDR2 sequences are MNHEY and SVGAGI. The ends lost 0 bases at V and 1 base at J; junction bases unmatched: 2. CDR3 coding DNA: TGTGCCAGCAGTTACTCAGGGGGCCGGAACACCGGGGAGCTGTTTTTT. Translated: CASSYSGGRNTGELFF.

The chain uses TRBV7-9 and TRBJ2-7; the D gene is possibly TRBD1 (6 bases). The CDR3 has 15 residues. Trimming left V 4 bases short and J 5 bases short, with 18 bases between. CDR1 SEHNR and CDR2 FQNEAQ come from the germline V gene (reference sequence). The CDR3 DNA is TGTGCCAGCAGCTATTCCGAACAGGGTAGGAACGAGCAGTACTTC. This translates into CASSYSEQGRNEQYF.

The chain links TRBV12-3 or TRBV12-4 to TRBJ2-2, with no clear D. The length of the CDR3 is 13 residues. The V end was cut by 5 bases, the J end by 5 bases, with 9 bases between. The CDR3 protein is CASSPRKTGELFF. CDR3 sequence (DNA): TGTGCCAGCAGTCCGCGGAAAACCGGGGAGCTGTTTTTT.

This clone was counted many times. J is TRBJ1-2 and V is TRBV7-9; weak D call: TRBD1 (6 bases). The germline V and J ends were trimmed by 0 bases and 5 bases, with 7 bases remaining between them. The CDR3 length is 13 residues. Germline assignment: CDR1 SEHNR and CDR2 FQNEAQ (reference sequence). The CDR3 bases are TGTGCCAGCAGCTTAGCGCAGGGGTATGGCTACACCTTC. It codes for CASSLAQGYGYTF.

The CDR3 DNA reads as TGTGCCAGCAGTGAAGAGCTACAGAGCGGCAATTCACCCCTCCACTTT. It specifies CASSEELQSGNSPLHF. The chain links TRBV2 to TRBJ1-6, with unresolved D. V was shortened by 1 base and J by 7 bases, with 14 bases between the two germline ends. Per germline, CDR1 SNHLY and CDR2 FYNNEI. The CDR3 extends over 16 amino acids.